This T cell receptor (beta chain) was identified in a study of beta chain features in type 1 diabetes. Broader study findings: Whether HLA type affects TCRB rearrangement stayed undetermined in the present work.

TCRB transcripts that were expressed got sequenced, as all of the isolated RNA had been reverse transcribed. TCRdb keeps only in-frame clones here, not all; method: immunoSEQ multiplex PCR. The sample has about 360,000 clones; around 13% are singletons. Trimming removed 8 bases from V and 1 base from J; junction bases left unmatched: 7. Per germline, CDR1 MNHEY and CDR2 SVGAGI. The CDR3 consists of 15 residues. Points on this clone: Its antigen is currently unknown.

Every donor provided one heparinised blood draw, which averaged about 110 mL. Sequenced sample: naive CD4+ T cells from blood. V gene TRBV6-5 combines with J gene TRBJ2-1; 8 bases are a match to TRBD2. The sequence was collected from a man aged 18 to 29 in good health. CDR3 DNA sequence: TGTGCCAGCGGCTCAGCGGGGGCGTCCTACAATGAGCAGTTCTTC. Protein product: CASGSAGASYNEQFF.